One sample yielded the 10 T cell receptor beta chains listed below, sequenced in a study of preoperative IRX-2 immunotherapy in early breast cancer. Clones were read by immunoSEQ multiplex PCR, and TCRdb kept only the in-frame ones, dropping some. The sample lists 24,000 or so clones, about 95% seen once, with 15% to 20% in the top ten. The sample's treatment: preoperative locoregional IRX-2 cytokine immunotherapy. This material consisted of tumor tissue, taken after IRX-2 immunotherapy. Every receptor here comes from a human donor with breast cancer.

The V gene is TRBV7-9, the J gene TRBJ2-7; D is uncertain. The V end lost 4 bases, the J end lost 2 bases, and 6 bases lay between the germline ends. The CDR3 is 12 amino acids. Germline assignment: CDR1 SEHNR and CDR2 FQNEAQ (reference sequence). As DNA, the CDR3 is TGTGCCAGCAGCTCCTGGACCTACGAGCAGTACTTC. Its translation is CASSSWTYEQYF.

This clone was seen a single time. Here the CDR3 DNA reads TGCGCCAGCAGCTCATGGGGGTCTGGGGCCAACGTCCTGACTTTC. Translated: CASSSWGSGANVLTF. The chain is built from TRBV4-1 and TRBJ2-6; D is perhaps TRBD1 or TRBD2 (5 bases each). The CDR3 contains 15 residues. The V end lost 5 bases, the J end lost 1 base, and 9 bases lay between the germline ends. The germline gives CDR1 MGHRA, CDR2 YSYEKL.

Note on this clone: Its ends do not fully match the called genes, so a read error is possible. V gene TRBV5-4 combines with J gene TRBJ1-1; D is undetermined. Germline CDR1 is SGHNT and CDR2 is YYREEE (reference sequence). The CDR3 runs 14 residues. Here the CDR3 reads CASSLHSGSYEAFF. Written as DNA, the CDR3 is TGCGCCAGCAGCCTCCACTCGGGCAGCTATGAAGCTTTCTTT.

CDR3 sequence reads: CAWLGSGRAGETQYF. The CDR3 nucleotides are TGTGCCTGGTTAGGGAGCGGGAGGGCCGGAGAGACCCAGTACTTC. The genes are TRBV30 and TRBJ2-5; 10 nucleotides agree with TRBD2. Looked up from germline, CDR1 is GTSNPN and CDR2 is SVGIG (reference sequence). The CDR3 contains 15 residues. The V and J ends lost 5 bases and 4 bases, in that order; junction bases with no gene match: 10.

The chain is built from TRBV6-5 and TRBJ2-3, with D perhaps TRBD1 (6 bases). This CDR3 has 16 amino acids. Looked up from germline, CDR1 is MNHEY and CDR2 is SVGAGI. V was clipped by 0 bases and J by 1 base, with 11 bases between them. The CDR3 protein is CASSYSGTIGTDTQYF. The DNA for the CDR3 is TGTGCCAGCAGTTACTCAGGGACAATCGGCACAGATACGCAGTATTTT.

The CDR3, as DNA: TGTGCCAGCAGTTACGGACTCGACAGGCGGAGTGAAGCTTTCTTT. Protein product: CASSYGLDRRSEAFF. V and J are TRBV6-5 and TRBJ1-1; perhaps TRBD1 as D (6 bases). The CDR3 is 15 residues long. V was clipped by 2 bases and J by 7 bases, with 17 bases between them. Per the germline V gene, CDR1 is MNHEY and CDR2 is SVGAGI.

This clone was picked up one time. The V call is TRBV21-1, the J call TRBJ2-5; the DNA was not used to check the table's D call, TRBD2. TRBV21-1 is listed as a pseudogene. The CDR3 is made up of 13 amino acids. Here the CDR3 reads CASSVLESETQYF. In nucleotides, the CDR3 is TGTGCCAGCAGCGTACTAGAAAGCGAGACCCAGTACTTC.

This chain connects TRBV5-6 to TRBJ2-7; TRBD2 might be the D (6 bases). CDR1 and CDR2 from the germline V gene are SGHDT and YYEEEE. V lost 2 bases, J lost 5 bases, and 14 bases lay in between. The CDR3 has 14 residues. CDR3 nucleotides: TGTGCCAGCAGCTTCCGGCGGGGCAAGCACGAGCAGTACTTC. Amino acids: CASSFRRGKHEQYF.

The chain uses TRBV28 and TRBJ2-1, with TRBD2 as a possible D gene (6 bases). Germline loops: CDR1 MDHEN, CDR2 SYDVKM. The CDR3 is 14 amino acids. Trimming took 2 bases from V and 3 from J, leaving 8 bases between them. CDR3 DNA sequence: TGTGCCAGCAGTTTAGGTAGCGGCTACAATGAGCAGTTCTTC. It translates to CASSLGSGYNEQFF.

This clone was detected only once. The rearrangement joins TRBV6-1 to TRBJ2-1; 12 bases align to TRBD2. Germline-derived CDR1 and CDR2 are MNHNS and SASEGT. V lost 3 bases to trimming and J lost 8 bases; unmatched junction nucleotides: 5. The CDR3 extends over 15 amino acids. The CDR3 coding sequence is TGTGCCAGCAGTGAGCTAGCGGGGGGGCCTTATGAGCAGTTCTTC. Its protein is CASSELAGGPYEQFF.